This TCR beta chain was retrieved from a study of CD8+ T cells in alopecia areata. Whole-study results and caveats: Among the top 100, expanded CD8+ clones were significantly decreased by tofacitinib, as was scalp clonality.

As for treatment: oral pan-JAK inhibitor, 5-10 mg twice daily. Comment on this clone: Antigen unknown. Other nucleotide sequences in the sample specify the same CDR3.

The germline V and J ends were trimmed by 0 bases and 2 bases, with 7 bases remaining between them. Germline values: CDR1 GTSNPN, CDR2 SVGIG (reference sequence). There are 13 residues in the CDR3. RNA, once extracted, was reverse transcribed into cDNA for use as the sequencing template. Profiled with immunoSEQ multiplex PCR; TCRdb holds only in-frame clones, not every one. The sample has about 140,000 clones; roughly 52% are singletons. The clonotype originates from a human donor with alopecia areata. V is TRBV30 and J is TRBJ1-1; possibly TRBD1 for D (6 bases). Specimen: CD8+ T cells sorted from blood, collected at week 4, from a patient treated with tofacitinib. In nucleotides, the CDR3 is TGTGCCTGGAGTGTAGGGGGAAACACTGAAGCTTTCTTT. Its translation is CAWSVGGNTEAFF.